This entry concerns a single T cell receptor (beta chain). Its antigen is as yet unknown. Other nucleotide sequences from this sample produce the same CDR3. This table comes from immunoSEQ multiplex PCR, and its TCRdb copy is limited to in-frame clones, with some not included. The profile shows 150,000 to 200,000 clones, around nine tenths of them singletons. This sample was taken from a study of T cell responses to AZD1222 COVID-19 vaccine. Broader study findings: Of the AZD1222 recipients, only five to seven were seropositive at baseline. The donor cohort was predominantly white British with a female majority, and clonal diversity may have been underestimated. There were repertoire samples only from the period after the peak T cell response.

The sample consisted of peripheral blood, taken 28 days after the second dose of the MenACWY control vaccine. This receptor was taken from an adult who received the MenACWY meningococcal vaccine as a control.

The CDR3, as DNA: TGCAGTGCGCTCGGAAACACCATATATTTT. It specifies CSALGNTIYF. The chain couples TRBV20-1 to TRBJ1-3; D gene ambiguous. The CDR3 runs 10 residues. Germline CDR1 is DFQATT and CDR2 is SNEGSKA (reference sequence). Trimming removed 6 bases from V and 4 bases from J, with 4 bases in between.